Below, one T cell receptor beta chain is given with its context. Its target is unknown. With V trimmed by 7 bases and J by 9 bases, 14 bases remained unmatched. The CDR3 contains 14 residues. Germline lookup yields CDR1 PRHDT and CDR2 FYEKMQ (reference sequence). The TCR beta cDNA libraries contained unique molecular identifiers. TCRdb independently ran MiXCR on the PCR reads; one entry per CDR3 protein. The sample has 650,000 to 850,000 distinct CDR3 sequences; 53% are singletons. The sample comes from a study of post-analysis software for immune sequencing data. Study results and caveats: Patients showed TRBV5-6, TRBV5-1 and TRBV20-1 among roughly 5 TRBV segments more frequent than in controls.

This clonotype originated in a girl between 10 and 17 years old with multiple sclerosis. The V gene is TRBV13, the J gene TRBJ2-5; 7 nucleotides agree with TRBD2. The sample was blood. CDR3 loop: CASNLAEGSGSQYF. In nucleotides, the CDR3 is TGTGCCAGCAACCTAGCGGAGGGTTCCGGGTCCCAGTACTTC.